The next 23 T cell receptor beta chains were all read from a single sample in a study of chemoradiotherapy in HPV16-positive cancers. Sequencing was performed with immunoSEQ multiplex PCR; in TCRdb, only in-frame clones are kept and a portion is missing. The sample comprises approximately 17,000 clones, around 92% of which are singletons, and less than 2.5% rests with the top ten. Source: blood, taken from a patient who underwent chemoradiotherapy. These TCRs come from a human donor with HPV-associated anogenital cancer.

The J gene is TRBJ2-7, the V gene TRBV5-1; D not resolved. Trimming shortened V by 0 bases and J by 3 bases, and 7 bases separated the two germline ends. CDR1 and CDR2 from the germline V gene are SGHRS and YFSETQ. The CDR3 sequence is 13 residues long. The DNA of the CDR3 is TGCGCCAGCAGCTTGGTCCCTGACTACGAGCAGTACTTC. Translating gives CASSLVPDYEQYF.

This rearrangement joins TRBV25-1 to TRBJ2-5; no definite D call. CDR3 size: 14 residues. The V end was cut by 5 bases, the J end by 2 bases, with 12 bases between. Per the germline V gene, CDR1 is MGHDK and CDR2 is SYGVNS. The CDR3 protein is CASSPFSPQETQYF. In nucleotides, the CDR3 is TGTGCCAGCAGTCCGTTCAGCCCTCAAGAGACCCAGTACTTC.

This chain joins TRBV5-1 and TRBJ1-1, with a tentative D call TRBD1 (5 bases). In germline, CDR1 is SGHRS, CDR2 YFSETQ. V was pared by 0 bases and J by 0 bases, with 12 bases between. The CDR3 extends over 16 amino acids. The CDR3 loop is CASSLDRRAVNTEAFF. For the CDR3, the DNA is TGCGCCAGCAGCTTGGACAGGAGAGCGGTGAACACTGAAGCTTTCTTT.

On this clone: The junction shows a germline mismatch at one end, possibly a read error. The rearrangement links TRBV11-2 to TRBJ1-3, with D hard to call. Per the germline V gene, CDR1 is SGHAT and CDR2 is FQNNGV. The CDR3 length is 14 residues. The CDR3 sequence is CASSLAGSGDTIYF. The DNA for the CDR3 is TGTGCCAGCAGCTTAGCGGGGTCTGGAGACACCATATATTTT.

J is TRBJ2-5 and V is TRBV7-9, with 9 bases aligning to TRBD2. This CDR3 contains 15 residues. Germline CDR1 reads SEHNR; CDR2 reads FQNEAQ (reference sequence). The trim removed 1 base at V and 2 bases at J, leaving 2 bases unmatched. CDR3 DNA: TGTGCCAGCAGCTTAGGGCTAGCGGGACAAGAGACCCAGTACTTC. Its translation: CASSLGLAGQETQYF.

The rearrangement uses TRBV2 and TRBJ1-2; no clear D. Trimming took off 3 bases at V and 4 bases at J, with 12 bases between the two ends. Germline V gives CDR1 SNHLY, CDR2 FYNNEI. This CDR3 has 14 amino acids. The CDR3: CASSDRRRSYGYTF. As DNA, the CDR3 is TGTGCCAGCAGTGATAGGAGGCGGTCCTATGGCTACACCTTC.

The rearrangement links TRBV29-1 to TRBJ2-1; weak D call: TRBD2 (6 bases). The V end lost 3 bases, the J end lost 4 bases, and 13 bases lay between the germline ends. CDR1 and CDR2 from the germline V gene are SQVTM and ANQGSEA. CDR3 length equals 14 residues. This CDR3 reads CSVDGASVYNEQFF. The CDR3 bases are TGCAGCGTTGATGGGGCTAGCGTGTACAATGAGCAGTTCTTC.

The rearrangement joins TRBV19 to TRBJ2-5; D is tentatively TRBD1 or TRBD2 (5 bases each). Germline V gene lookup returns CDR1 LNHDA and CDR2 SQIVND (reference sequence). The CDR3 contains 18 residues. Trimming took off 8 bases at V and 7 bases at J, with 32 bases between the two ends. The chain's CDR3 is CASSRPPQTELGRGTQYF. CDR3 DNA sequence: TGTGCCAGTTCCCGACCCCCGCAGACAGAACTAGGACGGGGGACCCAGTACTTC. Together with reference TRBV19 and TRBJ2-5, the CDR3 gives the full variable domain: DGGITQSPKYLFRKEGQNVTLSCEQNLNHDAMYWYRQDPGQGLRLIYYSQIVNDFQKGDIAEGYSVSREKKESFPLTVTSAQKNPTAFYLCASSRPPQTELGRGTQYFGPGTRLLVL.

This chain links TRBV7-3 with TRBJ1-1, with 7 bases lining up with TRBD1. The length of the CDR3 is 14 residues. J was trimmed by 6 bases and V by 5 bases; bases with no gene match: 9. Germline V lookup: CDR1 SGHTA, CDR2 FQGTGA. In nucleotides, the CDR3 is TGTGCCAGCAGCCCCCACAGGGGTCTGGCTGAAGCTTTCTTT. Its translation: CASSPHRGLAEAFF.

This chain links TRBV7-4 with TRBJ1-4, with D maybe TRBD1 (5 bases). The germline V gene has CDR1 SGHVT and CDR2 SQSDAQ. Trimming stripped 10 bases from V and 8 bases from J, with 8 bases between. There are 10 residues in the CDR3. The CDR3 DNA sequence: TGTGCCAACGGGGGGGAAAAACTGTTTTTT. Translating gives CANGGEKLFF.

The rearrangement links TRBV7-2 to TRBJ1-1; possibly TRBD1 for D (5 bases). Looked up from germline, CDR1 is SGHTA and CDR2 is FQGNSA. CDR3 length: 18 residues. With 2 bases removed from V and 5 bases from J, the gap between germline ends came to 24 bases. CDR3 nucleotides: TGTGCCAGCAGCTTATGGGGCGCCTCGGGGGAATTGGTTACTGAAGCTTTCTTT. This encodes CASSLWGASGELVTEAFF.

V and J are TRBV13 and TRBJ1-1; D remains ambiguous. Trimming took 6 bases from V and 1 from J, leaving 21 bases between them. Germline V gene lookup returns CDR1 PRHDT and CDR2 FYEKMQ (reference sequence). The CDR3 runs to 17 residues. DNA of the CDR3: TGTGCCAGCAGGCCCACTAGATTCCGGGATTCGAACACTGAAGCTTTCTTT. This gives the protein CASRPTRFRDSNTEAFF.

This rearrangement joins TRBV27 to TRBJ1-6, with a possible D match to TRBD1 (5 bases). CDR1 and CDR2 (germline): MNHEY, SMNVEV (reference sequence). The CDR3 length is 16 residues. The ends were cut back, 2 bases at V and 3 bases at J, with 11 bases in the middle. The CDR3 loop is CASSLGADYYNSPLHF. In nucleotides, the CDR3 is TGTGCCAGCAGTTTAGGGGCAGATTACTATAATTCACCCCTCCACTTT.

The chain employs TRBV4-1 and TRBJ1-2; tentative D call: TRBD1 (6 bases). V gave up 0 bases and J gave up 4 bases, with 24 bases separating them. This CDR3 region has 19 residues. The germline V gene has CDR1 MGHRA and CDR2 YSYEKL. As DNA, the CDR3 is TGCGCCAGCAGCCAAGATTACCGAGGGGGGGGCGCAACTAGCTATGGCTACACCTTC. This encodes CASSQDYRGGGATSYGYTF.

J is TRBJ1-2 and V is TRBV5-6; no reliable D call. V lost 5 bases and J 2 bases, leaving 13 bases between the germline ends. The CDR3 sequence is 14 residues long. Germline V lookup: CDR1 SGHDT, CDR2 YYEEEE. The CDR3 reads CASRPLQLNYGYTF. CDR3 coding DNA: TGTGCCAGCAGACCGCTTCAGCTAAACTATGGCTACACCTTC.

The chain is built from TRBV2 and TRBJ2-7; TRBD1 aligns across 9 bases. V trimming: 5 bases; J trimming: 4 bases; junction bases outside the gene matches: 9. The germline gives CDR1 SNHLY, CDR2 FYNNEI. The CDR3 runs 15 residues. CDR3 region: CASSFTDRGYYEQYF. As DNA, the CDR3 is TGTGCCAGCAGTTTTACGGACAGGGGATATTACGAGCAGTACTTC.

This chain links TRBV7-2 with TRBJ1-4; 8 bases map to TRBD1. J gave up 11 bases and V 4 bases, and 12 bases lay outside the gene matches. Germline loops: CDR1 SGHTA, CDR2 FQGNSA. CDR3 length equals 15 residues. The CDR3 DNA reads as TGTGCCAGCAGCTCTCCCGAACTCGGACAGGGCAAACTGTTTTTT. It specifies CASSSPELGQGKLFF. Complete variable domain (other parts from reference TRBV7-2 and TRBJ1-4): GAGVSQSPSNKVTEKGKDVELRCDPISGHTALYWYRQSLGQGLEFLIYFQGNSAPDKSGLPSDRFSAERTGGSVSTLTIQRTQQEDSAVYLCASSSPELGQGKLFFGSGTQLSVL.

This clone was recorded once. J is TRBJ1-2 and V is TRBV20-1; D not certain. V was clipped by 2 bases and J by 4 bases, with 5 bases between them. The V gene's germline CDR1 is DFQATT and CDR2 SNEGSKA (reference sequence). The CDR3 has 11 residues. CDR3 nucleotide sequence: TGCAGTGCTAGACAGCGCTATGGCTACACCTTC. Amino acids: CSARQRYGYTF.

The chain employs TRBV5-4 and TRBJ2-3; 10 bases are a match to TRBD1. Losses at the gene ends were 5 bases for V and 3 bases for J; bases not matched to a gene: 12. CDR1 is SGHNT and CDR2 is YYREEE in the germline V gene (reference sequence). This CDR3 has 17 amino acids. The CDR3 nucleotides are TGTGCCAGCAGGTGGACAGGGGGTATCTTTGGGACAGATACGCAGTATTTT. It encodes CASRWTGGIFGTDTQYF. The whole variable domain, filled in from reference TRBV5-4 and TRBJ2-3, reads ETGVTQSPTHLIKTRGQQVTLRCSSQSGHNTVSWYQQALGQGPQFIFQYYREEENGRGNFPPRFSGLQFPNYSSELNVNALELDDSALYLCASRWTGGIFGTDTQYFGPGTRLTVL.

The rearrangement joins TRBV5-5 to TRBJ2-3; no definite D call. The length of the CDR3 is 14 residues. From germline, CDR1 is SGHKS and CDR2 YYEKEE (reference sequence). V gave up 6 bases and J gave up 9 bases, with 20 bases separating them. CDR3 sequence reads: CASTLNEAPRTQYF. In DNA form, the CDR3 reads TGTGCCAGCACCCTTAATGAAGCCCCCCGGACGCAGTATTTT.

This rearrangement joins TRBV14 to TRBJ2-7; no clear D. CDR3 length equals 14 residues. The V and J ends lost 0 bases and 5 bases respectively, with 11 bases between them. CDR1 is SGHDN and CDR2 is FVKESK in the germline V gene. Here the CDR3 reads CASSQDVWGNEQYF. The CDR3 nucleotides are TGTGCCAGCAGCCAAGATGTTTGGGGTAACGAGCAGTACTTC.

The genes are TRBV2 and TRBJ1-1, with 7 bases identical to TRBD1. Germline CDR1 and CDR2: SNHLY and FYNNEI. V was pared by 3 bases and J by 1 base, with 2 bases of the junction left unmatched. The CDR3 loop spans 14 amino acids. The CDR3 DNA reads TGTGCCAGCAGTGACTGGACAGGGAACACTGAAGCTTTCTTT. This codes for CASSDWTGNTEAFF.

This clone was recorded once. The V gene is TRBV7-9, the J gene TRBJ1-1; TRBD1 might be the D (5 bases). The CDR3 totals 14 residues. Germline values: CDR1 SEHNR, CDR2 FQNEAQ (reference sequence). The V end lost 5 bases, the J end lost 2 bases, and 12 bases lay between the germline ends. DNA of the CDR3: TGTGCCAGCAGCCCCCAGAGGGGAAACACTGAAGCTTTCTTT. This translates into CASSPQRGNTEAFF.